This T cell receptor beta chain was sequenced during a study of blood T cells in healthy people across ages. Study at large: Capture via template switching afforded approximately one barcoded beta molecule per two T cells. Study-wide results and limits: TCR beta diversity, measured per million T cells, fell in a roughly linear way with age. More naive CD4+ cells and higher diversity marked long-lived donors relative to aged donors.

The CDR3 loop spans 14 amino acids. Trimming removed 1 base from V and 7 bases from J, with 12 bases in between. Germline V gene data show CDR1 as SGDLS and CDR2 as YYNGEE. Primers used in a second PCR of roughly 6 to 12 cycles were a sample-barcoded 5' primer and a J-beta primer mix. TCRdb recomputed calls from the 5' RACE reads with MiXCR, one row per CDR3 protein. This table has over a million distinct CDR3 sequences, 45% appearing once. With regard to this clonotype: Its antigen is unidentified.

The specimen was blood. This TCR derives from an older woman in good health. V is TRBV9 and J is TRBJ2-1, with D possibly matching TRBD1 (6 bases). The CDR3 DNA reads as TGTGCCAGCAGCGTACGGACAGTGGGGAATGAGCAGTTCTTC. Translated: CASSVRTVGNEQFF.